This passage covers 6 T cell receptor beta chains from one sample sequenced in a study of T cells in tuberculosis. Here immunoSEQ multiplex PCR was the method, and the copy in TCRdb shows in-frame clones only, minus some. Among about 20,000 clones listed, 85% to 90% were seen once. The material sequenced was PBMCs. Every receptor here comes from a donor aged 10-29 years with latent tuberculosis or without tuberculosis infection.

V usage is TRBV5-4 and J usage is TRBJ2-1; 7 bases agree with TRBD2. Germline values: CDR1 SGHNT, CDR2 YYREEE (reference sequence). The CDR3 sequence is 14 residues long. Trimming removed 2 bases from V and 4 bases from J; junction bases left unmatched: 3. DNA for the CDR3: TGTGCCAGCAGCTTTGGGGGGGGTTACAATGAGCAGTTCTTC. It yields the protein CASSFGGGYNEQFF.

The rearrangement links TRBV4-2 to TRBJ2-7; perhaps TRBD1 as D (6 bases). The V gene's germline CDR1 is LGHNA and CDR2 YNFKEQ. The CDR3 is made up of 14 amino acids. The V and J ends lost 3 bases and 3 bases respectively, with 12 bases between them. CDR3 amino acids: CASSQLSQGYEQYF. CDR3 nucleotide sequence: TGTGCCAGCAGCCAGTTGTCACAGGGCTACGAGCAGTACTTC.

The genes are TRBV6-5 and TRBJ2-1; D may be TRBD1 (6 bases). Deletions cut 8 bases from V and 7 bases from J, with 18 bases between. CDR1 MNHEY and CDR2 SVGAGI come from the germline V gene. This CDR3 has 14 residues. CDR3 protein: CASQGTSGRNEQFF. The CDR3 coding sequence is TGTGCCAGCCAGGGGACCTCAGGCAGGAATGAGCAGTTCTTC.

The J gene is TRBJ2-7, the V gene TRBV5-8, with 10 bases identical to TRBD1. The CDR3 length is 15 residues. V was clipped by 2 bases and J by 5 bases; unmatched bases: 7. From germline, CDR1 is SGHTS and CDR2 YDEGEE. The DNA of the CDR3 is TGTGCCAGCAGCTTCCGGGACAGGGGAGGAAACGAGCAGTACTTC. Its translation is CASSFRDRGGNEQYF. The complete variable domain, with remaining parts taken from reference TRBV5-8 and TRBJ2-7, reads EAGVTQSPTHLIKTRGQQATLRCSPISGHTSVYWYQQALGLGLQFLLWYDEGEERNRGNFPPRFSGRQFPNYSSELNVNALELEDSALYLCASSFRDRGGNEQYFGPGTRLTVT.

CDR3 DNA: TGCGCCAGCAGCCAAGATCCCAGCGAGAGCTCCTACAATGAGCAGTTCTTC. It yields the protein CASSQDPSESSYNEQFF. The rearrangement uses TRBV4-1 and TRBJ2-1; D unresolved. The germline V gene encodes CDR1 MGHRA and CDR2 YSYEKL. The length of the CDR3 is 17 residues. The germline V and J ends were trimmed by 0 bases and 0 bases, with 12 bases remaining between them.

The chain couples TRBV6-6 to TRBJ2-7; 7 bases align to TRBD1. CDR3 size: 16 residues. V trimming: 3 bases; J trimming: 0 bases; junction bases outside the gene matches: 8. In germline, CDR1 is MNHNY, CDR2 SVGAGI (reference sequence). CDR3 nucleotide sequence: TGTGCCAGCAGTTATTCCGGACAGGCATTCTCCTACGAGCAGTACTTC. This translates into CASSYSGQAFSYEQYF.